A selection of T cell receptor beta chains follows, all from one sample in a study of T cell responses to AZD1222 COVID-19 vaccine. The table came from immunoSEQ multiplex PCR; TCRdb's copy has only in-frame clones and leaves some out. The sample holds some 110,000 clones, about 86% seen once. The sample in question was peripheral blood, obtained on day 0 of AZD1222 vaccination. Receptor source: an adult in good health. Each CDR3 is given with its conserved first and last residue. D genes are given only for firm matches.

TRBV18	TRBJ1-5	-	TGTGCCAGCTCACCACCGGGGGGGGTTTTAAATCAGCCCCAGCATTTT	CASSPPGGVLNQPQHF
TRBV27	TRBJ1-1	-	TGTGCCAGCAGTTTACGGGGGTTGACTTTCTTT	CASSLRGLTFF
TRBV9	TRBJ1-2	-	TGTGCCAGCAGCTCGGGACCTATCGGTGGCTACACCTTC	CASSSGPIGGYTF
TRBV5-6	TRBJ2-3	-	TGTGCCAGCAGCTTGAGGGGCGCAGATACGCAGTATTTT	CASSLRGADTQYF
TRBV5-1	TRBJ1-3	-	TGCGCCAGCAGCCCCTCCGGACGGTACTCTGGAAACACCATATATTTT	CASSPSGRYSGNTIYF
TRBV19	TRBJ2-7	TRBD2	TGTGCCAGTACCCCGACTAGCGGGGGGTTCGTGCAGTACTTC	CASTPTSGGFVQYF
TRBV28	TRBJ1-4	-	TGTGCCAGCAGTCGTTTGGAACTGTTTTTT	CASSRLELFF
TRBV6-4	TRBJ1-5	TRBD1	TGTGCCAGCTCGACAGGGGGCAATCAGCCCCAGCATTTT	CASSTGGNQPQHF
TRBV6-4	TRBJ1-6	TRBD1	TGTGCCAGCAAATCACGGACAGGCCCGGGGCCCCTCCACTTT	CASKSRTGPGPLHF
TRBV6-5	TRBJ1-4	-	TGTGCCGCTTGGGGACCCCGGGGTAATGAAAAACTGTTTTTT	CAAWGPRGNEKLFF
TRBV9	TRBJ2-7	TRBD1	TGTGCCAGCAGCGAGGGTGGACAGGGGGCAGGGGAGCAGTACTTC	CASSEGGQGAGEQYF
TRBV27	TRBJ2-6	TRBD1	TGTGCCAGCAGCGAACAGGGGGCGCTTGGGGCCAACGTCCTGACTTTC	CASSEQGALGANVLTF
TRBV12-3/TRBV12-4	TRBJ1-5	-	TGTGCCAGCAGCCCCAGCAATCAGCCCCAGCATTTT	CASSPSNQPQHF
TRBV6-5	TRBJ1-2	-	TGTGCCAGCAGTTATAGTGGGGTGGACGGCTACACCTTC	CASSYSGVDGYTF
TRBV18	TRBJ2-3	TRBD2	TGTGCCAGCTCACCGCCGGGACTAGCGGAAGATACGCAGTATTTT	CASSPPGLAEDTQYF
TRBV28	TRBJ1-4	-	TGTGCCAGCAGTTTAATCGGGGCGACTAATGAAAAACTGTTTTTT	CASSLIGATNEKLFF
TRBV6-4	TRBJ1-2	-	TGTGCCAGCAGTGACTTGGGCGGCTATGGCTACACCTTC	CASSDLGGYGYTF
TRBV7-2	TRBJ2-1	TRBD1	TGTGCCAGCAGCCCCCGGACAGGCAGCAATGAGCAGTTCTTC	CASSPRTGSNEQFF
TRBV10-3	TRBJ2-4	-	TGTGCCATCAGCTCCGCCAGGGCAGCCAAAAACATTCAGTACTTC	CAISSARAAKNIQYF